This TCR beta chain was profiled in a study of blood T cell repertoires in COVID-19 (dated by TCRdb to about 2020). At the level of the whole study: Collaborator samples came from the United States, Italy and Spain and covered acute and convalescent phases of COVID-19. The prospective study material was composed of cDNA or gDNA derived from T cells, B-cell-depleted T cells, or PBMCs. Deeply sampled blood TCRbeta repertoires from subjects exposed to, actively infected with, or recovered from COVID-19 were included in the dataset. The repertoires were released in a freely available public database meant as a resource for research on the immune response to SARS-CoV-2. Samples were obtained from the ongoing ImmuneRACE study (first 160 participants) and from about 1,300 subjects provided by 6 global collaborators. The sample metadata nearly always contained a de-identified subject ID, COVID-19 status, age in years and sex. Where HLA class I and class II types were available, the types were taken from metadata supplied by the sample provider, not from assay-based typing. Study-level results and caveats: How much clinical and demographic metadata was included differed by source and by participant, and the metadata was provided uncurated.

Each collaborating institution followed its own protocols to collect whole blood in K2EDTA tubes. For TCRbeta analysis, collaborator samples were shipped as frozen whole blood, as isolated PBMCs, or as DNA extracted from either sample type. CDR3 length: 15 amino acids, cysteine to phenylalanine. Only the CDR3 DNA stays, 45 bases, in frame from base 1. Per the germline V gene (reference sequence), LGHDT is the CDR1 and YNNKEL is the CDR2. V and J lose 2 bases and 7 bases, and a span of 15 bases separates them. TCRbeta CDR3 regions were amplified from genomic DNA using the immunoSEQ Assay, a bias-controlled multiplex PCR. In the original analysis: The number of nucleated cells in each sample was estimated by amplification of reference gene primers within the assay. To quantify the absolute abundance of each unique TCRbeta CDR3 rearrangement, sequence reads were collapsed and filtered. For each sample, productive Simpson clonality was calculated as the square root of Simpson's diversity index over productive rearrangements. Drawn from immuneACCESS, this table holds only the in-frame rearrangements with V and J called that TCRdb kept. Clones are partly lost; checked studies trace under half to an unresolved V gene and leave the rest unexplained. V and J calls and clone size are those listed in that table; D and trimming were worked out from the DNA. The sample yields approximately 150,000 clones; 81% were counted once. The top ten clonotypes cover approximately 9.9% of the sample.

As concerns this clone: There is no known antigen for this receptor. There are no base qualities to consult, and no much larger clone falls within one base.

Recombination linked TRBV3-1 (or the pseudogene TRBV3-2) to TRBJ1-5; the D gene assignment is ambiguous. The clonotype was recovered from a man aged 55 to 69 with active or convalescent COVID-19. The sequenced sample consisted of peripheral blood. The sequenced DNA: TGTGCCAGCAGCCAATCCTCCGACGGAGTCCAGCCCCAGCATTTT. Its translation is CASSQSSDGVQPQHF.